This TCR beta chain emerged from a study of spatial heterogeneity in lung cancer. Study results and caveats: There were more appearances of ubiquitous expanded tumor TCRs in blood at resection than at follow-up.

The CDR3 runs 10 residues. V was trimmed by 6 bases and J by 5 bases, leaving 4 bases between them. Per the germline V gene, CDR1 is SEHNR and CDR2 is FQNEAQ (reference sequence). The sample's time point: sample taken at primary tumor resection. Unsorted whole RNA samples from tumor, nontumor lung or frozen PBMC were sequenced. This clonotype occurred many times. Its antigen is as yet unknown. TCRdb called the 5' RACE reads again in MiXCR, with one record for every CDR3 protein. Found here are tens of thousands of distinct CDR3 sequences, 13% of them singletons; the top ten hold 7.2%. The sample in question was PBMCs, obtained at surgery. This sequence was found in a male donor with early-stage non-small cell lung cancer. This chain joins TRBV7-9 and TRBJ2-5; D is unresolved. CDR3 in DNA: TGTGCCAGCAGTATGGAGACCCAGTACTTC. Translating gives CASSMETQYF. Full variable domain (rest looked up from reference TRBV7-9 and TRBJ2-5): DTGVSQNPRHKITKRGQNVTFRCDPISEHNRLYWYRQTLGQGPEFLTYFQNEAQLEKSRLLSDRFSAERPKGSFSTLEIQRTEQGDSAMYLCASSMETQYFGPGTRLLVL.